What follows describes a single TCR beta chain. The target of this receptor is not known. No much larger clonotype is one base removed from it; base qualities were not supplied. This record belongs to a study of response to subunit inactivated influenza vaccine (dated 2018 in TCRdb). Regarding the research as a whole: The study used deep quantitative T cell receptor repertoire profiling to track responses to a trivalent subunit inactivated influenza vaccine.

The CDR3 sequence holds 11 residues, the cysteine and phenylalanine included. Solely the CDR3 DNA is kept, with 33 bases framed from the first base. V is clipped by 10 bases and J by 7 bases, and the sequence between their germline boundaries is 14 bases long. Taken from the germline V gene, the CDR1 and CDR2 loops are MDHEN and SYDVKM. Libraries were constructed by RT-PCR. Sequenced on an Illumina HiSeq 2500. The raw public reads went through TCRdb reprocessing: fastp at Q25, MiXCR clone calling, in-frame beta chains kept. Under each unique CDR3 protein, matching rows form one entry showing the most common genes and DNA. The sample has about 570,000 distinct CDR3 sequences on record, 11% of them singletons. Of the sample, 11% is held by the ten largest clones. The study at large found these results: It was suggested by the authors that each seasonal influenza vaccination may recruit only a limited number of new T cells.

A further study also used this sample, focusing on T cells expressing NK-cell markers. Looking at the second paper: 5'RACE template switching, by which a universal primer site and unique molecular identifiers were added, was used to make TCR beta cDNA libraries. Three sorted T-cell subsets (CD3+CD56+NKG2C+, CD3+CD56+NKG2C- and CD3+CD56-NKG2C+) from 8 or 9 donors had their TCR beta-chain repertoires profiled. Of the eight sequenced donors, seven were found to be HCMV-seropositive and one was found to be HCMV-seronegative. To restrict sorting to alphabetaTCR-expressing T cells, an anti-gammadeltaTCR antibody was added in several experiments. For about 6 donors, the dominant CD3+CD56+NKG2C+ clonotypes were among the top 10 CD8+ clonotypes and accounted for roughly 1.0-7.5% of CD8+ T cells. Those dominant clonotypes were again the most abundant among CD3+CD56-NKG2C+ cells in a handful of donors, at roughly 28.3-60.1%. It remained unclear whether the expanded NKG2C-expressing T cell clones were specific for HCMV antigens. All eight donors whose samples were sequenced were randomly selected healthy volunteers, three of them men and five women. A commercial ELISA kit detecting HCMV-specific IgG in serum was used to determine HCMV serostatus. Ficoll density gradient centrifugation was used to isolate peripheral blood mononuclear cells from blood. For roughly 6 donors, bulk peripheral blood T-cell repertoires were additionally sequenced from unsorted PBMC. Synthesis of cDNA was primed from the TCR beta constant segment and was followed by two consecutive PCR amplification steps. Libraries were sequenced as 2 x 150 bp reads on Illumina HiSeq 2000/2500, MiSeq or NextSeq. MIGEC was used to demultiplex reads and group the reads by UMI, and MiTCR was used to assemble and quantify clonotypes. To exclude erroneous sequences, only TCR cDNA sequences supported by at least two reads were retained. The tcR package was used for downstream repertoire analysis, and clonotypes were matched between fractions using CDR3 nucleotide sequence together with V segment. Antigen specificity was annotated against VDJdb with VDJmatch, allowing one amino acid substitution in CDR3.

The TCR was taken from a man in his fifties or sixties who received an inactivated influenza vaccine. Donor details come from another sample of the same person, matched by shared clones. Here the sequenced sample was PBMCs from blood, taken on the day of vaccination. The chain joins TRBV28 to TRBJ2-7; the D segment could be TRBD1, given 6 matching bases. The CDR3 protein: CATATGNEQYF. The DNA sequence is given as TGTGCCACAGCCACAGGGAATGAGCAGTACTTC.